Sequencing of this T cell receptor beta chain was carried out in a study of CD8+CD57+ T cells in acquired aplastic anemia. Before being chosen for sequencing, patients had shown CD8+CD57+ cell expansion by flow cytometry. This CDR3 has 15 residues. The V gene end was trimmed by 3 bases and the J gene end by 5 bases; junction bases not matched to a gene: 10. Germline values: CDR1 LNHNV, CDR2 YYDKDF (reference sequence). Genomic DNA served as template for TCR beta VDJ and CDR3 profiling. TCRdb recomputed calls from the reads with MiXCR, one row per CDR3 protein. The repertoire holds 200,000 to 250,000 distinct CDR3 sequences, with roughly 50% as singletons.

V and J are TRBV15 and TRBJ2-7, with 7 bases matching TRBD2. The receptor comes from a human donor with aplastic anemia. Sequencing input: sorted CD4+, CD8+, or CD8+CD57+ T cells (not recorded which) from PBMCs. The CDR3 sequence is CATSSYPPGRDEQYF. The CDR3 nucleotides are TGTGCCACCAGCAGTTACCCTCCAGGGAGGGACGAGCAGTACTTC.